These T cell receptor beta chains were read from a single sample in a study of CD8+CD57+ T cells in acquired aplastic anemia. MiXCR, applied by TCRdb to the reads, yields one record per CDR3 protein. This table has 150,000 or so distinct CDR3 sequences, about 45% appearing once. Specimen: sorted CD4+, CD8+, or CD8+CD57+ T cells (not recorded which) from PBMCs. The origin of the receptors is a human donor with aplastic anemia. Each CDR3 is given with its conserved first and last residue. Fields, in order: J gene, V gene, CDR3 protein.

TRBJ2-7 TRBV19 CASSGYEQYF
TRBJ2-7 TRBV2 CASSSDSSYEQYF
TRBJ2-7 TRBV10-3 CAISEHSEQYF
TRBJ2-3 TRBV20-1 CSARVGGRDTQYF
TRBJ1-3 TRBV3-1 CASSQVGQGPGNTIYF
TRBJ2-7 TRBV19 CASSNPGESGYEQYF
TRBJ1-2 TRBV29-1 CSVEVSSFNYGYTF
TRBJ1-2 TRBV4-1 CASSQVYQRNHGYTF
TRBJ2-1 TRBV5-1 CASSFTGGTTYNEQFF
TRBJ2-1 TRBV12-5 CASGLAGGPDNEQFF
TRBJ1-2 TRBV5-4 CASSPAPGTEWGYTF
TRBJ1-2 TRBV20-1 CSATWGAGYTF
TRBJ2-3 TRBV12-5 CASGSAFRDTQYF
TRBJ2-5 TRBV7-2 CASSLGPGETQYF
TRBJ2-1 TRBV19 CASSSSLRNEQFF
TRBJ1-1 TRBV19 CASSIRGPNTEAFF
TRBJ1-5 TRBV9 CASSVGPGKPQHF
TRBJ1-6 TRBV7-2 CASSPSYDSLLHF
TRBJ2-7 TRBV19 CASRGDRNYEQYF
TRBJ1-1 TRBV10-3 CAISDLGKAFF
TRBJ2-5 TRBV7-8 CASRRTIQETQYF
TRBJ1-6 TRBV12-3/TRBV12-4 CASSLDPTFSPLHF
TRBJ2-7 TRBV19 CASSPLGYHEQYF
TRBJ1-1 TRBV12-3/TRBV12-4 CASSFSGTNTEAFF
TRBJ2-7 TRBV10-2 CASSIGYEQYF
TRBJ1-4 TRBV11-2 CASSPWDRGNEKLFF
TRBJ2-1 TRBV7-6 CASNEGGDNEQFF
TRBJ2-5 TRBV7-6 CASSRDRGSNQPQYF
TRBJ1-1 TRBV13 CASSLGLGGEAFF
TRBJ2-6 TRBV19 CASSIAGGSGANVLTF
TRBJ2-1 TRBV24-1 CATTINSYNEQFF
TRBJ2-1 TRBV7-7 CASSLDGGHEQFF
TRBJ2-5 TRBV29-1 CSVGEGQGWETQYF
TRBJ2-7 TRBV24-1 CATSDDRGTGYNEQYF
TRBJ2-1 TRBV6-6 CASSYPRNEQFF
TRBJ1-2 TRBV9 CASSVGTGTGANYGYTF
TRBJ2-7 TRBV7-2 CASSLGTFNEQYF
TRBJ2-1 TRBV7-9 CASSPSLSFSSYNEQFF
TRBJ1-5 TRBV19 CASMDGQGGNQPQHF
TRBJ2-1 TRBV6-1 CASSPTGQGEFF
TRBJ2-1 TRBV7-6 CASSPSGAGNEQFF
TRBJ2-7 TRBV4-1 CASSQASGSFNEQYF
TRBJ1-2 TRBV10-3 CAISELGTGTSGGYTF
TRBJ1-4 TRBV6-5 CASSYSWAFSNEKLFF
TRBJ1-5 TRBV19 CASIRTGRYNQPQHF
TRBJ2-7 TRBV5-6 CASSLGQGPTLPSYEQYF
TRBJ2-7 TRBV29-1 CSVGPAGTYEQYF
TRBJ2-7 TRBV11-1 CASSLVLLEGEVGINEQYF
TRBJ2-2 TRBV14 CASRVQGAGELFF
TRBJ1-1 TRBV29-1 CSVVRGVNTEAFF